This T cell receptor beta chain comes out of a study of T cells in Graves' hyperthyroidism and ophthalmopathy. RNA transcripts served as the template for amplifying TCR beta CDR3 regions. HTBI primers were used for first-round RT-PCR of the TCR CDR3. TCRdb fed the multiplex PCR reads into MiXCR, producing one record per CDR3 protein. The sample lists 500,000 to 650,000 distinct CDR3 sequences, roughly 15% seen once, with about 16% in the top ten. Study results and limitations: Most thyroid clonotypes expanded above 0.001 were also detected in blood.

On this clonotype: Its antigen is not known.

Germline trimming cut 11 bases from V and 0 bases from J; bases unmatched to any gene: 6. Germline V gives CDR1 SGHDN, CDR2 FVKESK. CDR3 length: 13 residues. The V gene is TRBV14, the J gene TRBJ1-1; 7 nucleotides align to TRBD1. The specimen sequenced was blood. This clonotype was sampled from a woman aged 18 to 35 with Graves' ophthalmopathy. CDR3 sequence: CAESGQLNTEAFF. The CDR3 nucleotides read TGTGCCGAATCGGGACAGTTGAACACTGAAGCTTTCTTT.